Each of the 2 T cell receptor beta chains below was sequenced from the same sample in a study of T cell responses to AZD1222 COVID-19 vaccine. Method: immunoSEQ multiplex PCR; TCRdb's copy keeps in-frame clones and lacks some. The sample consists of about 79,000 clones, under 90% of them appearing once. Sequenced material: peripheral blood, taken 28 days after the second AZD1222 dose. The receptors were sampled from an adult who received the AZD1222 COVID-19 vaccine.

The DNA of the CDR3 is TGTGCCAGTAGTACCGGACAGGGATCTGAAGCTTTCTTT. Translated, it gives CASSTGQGSEAFF. V usage is TRBV19 and J usage is TRBJ1-1; 8 bases agree with TRBD1. Germline V gives CDR1 LNHDA, CDR2 SQIVND (reference sequence). V shed 4 bases and J 6 bases; nucleotides not matched to a gene: 4. The CDR3 has 13 amino acids.

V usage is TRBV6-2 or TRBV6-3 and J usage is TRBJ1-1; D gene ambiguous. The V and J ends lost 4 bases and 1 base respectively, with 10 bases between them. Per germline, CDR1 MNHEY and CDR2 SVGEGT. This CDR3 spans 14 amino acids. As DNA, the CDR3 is TGTGCCAGCAGTTCAGTCTGGGAGAACACTGAAGCTTTCTTT. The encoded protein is CASSSVWENTEAFF.